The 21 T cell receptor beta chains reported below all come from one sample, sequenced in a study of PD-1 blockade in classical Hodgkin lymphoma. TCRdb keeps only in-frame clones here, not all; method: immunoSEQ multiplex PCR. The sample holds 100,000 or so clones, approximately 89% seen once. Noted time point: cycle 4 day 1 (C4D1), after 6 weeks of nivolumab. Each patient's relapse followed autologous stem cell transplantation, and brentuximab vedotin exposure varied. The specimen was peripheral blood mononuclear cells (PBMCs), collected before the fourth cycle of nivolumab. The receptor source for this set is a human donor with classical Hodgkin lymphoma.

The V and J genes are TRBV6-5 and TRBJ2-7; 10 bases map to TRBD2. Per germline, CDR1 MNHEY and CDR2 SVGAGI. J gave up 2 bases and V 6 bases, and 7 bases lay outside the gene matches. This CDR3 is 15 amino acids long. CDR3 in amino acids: CASRDGLAEPYEQYF. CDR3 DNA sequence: TGTGCCAGCAGAGACGGACTAGCGGAACCCTACGAGCAGTACTTC.

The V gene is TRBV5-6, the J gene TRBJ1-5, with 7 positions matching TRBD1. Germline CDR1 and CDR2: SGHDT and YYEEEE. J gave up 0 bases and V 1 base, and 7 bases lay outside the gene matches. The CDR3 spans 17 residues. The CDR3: CASSLWDRDLSNQPQHF. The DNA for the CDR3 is TGTGCCAGCAGCTTGTGGGACAGAGACCTTAGCAATCAGCCCCAGCATTTT.

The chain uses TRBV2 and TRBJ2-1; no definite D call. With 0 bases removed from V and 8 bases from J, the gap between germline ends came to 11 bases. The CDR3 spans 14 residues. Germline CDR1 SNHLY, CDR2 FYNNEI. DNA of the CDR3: TGTGCCAGCAGTGAAGCGCTACGAGACGATGAGCAGTTCTTC. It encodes CASSEALRDDEQFF.

Here the CDR3 reads CASSHIRGGTGELFF. For the CDR3, the DNA is TGCGCCAGCAGCCACATCAGGGGAGGGACCGGGGAGCTGTTTTTT. This chain links TRBV4-1 with TRBJ2-2, with D possibly TRBD2 on 7 matching bases. V was pared by 3 bases and J by 5 bases, with 13 bases between. Looked up from germline, CDR1 is MGHRA and CDR2 is YSYEKL. The CDR3 has 15 residues.

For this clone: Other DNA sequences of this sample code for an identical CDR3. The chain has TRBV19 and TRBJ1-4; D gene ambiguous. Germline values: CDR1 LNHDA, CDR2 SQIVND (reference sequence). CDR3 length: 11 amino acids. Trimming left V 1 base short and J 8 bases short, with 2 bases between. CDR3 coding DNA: TGTGCCAGTAGTATAGGCGAAAAACTGTTTTTT. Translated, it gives CASSIGEKLFF.

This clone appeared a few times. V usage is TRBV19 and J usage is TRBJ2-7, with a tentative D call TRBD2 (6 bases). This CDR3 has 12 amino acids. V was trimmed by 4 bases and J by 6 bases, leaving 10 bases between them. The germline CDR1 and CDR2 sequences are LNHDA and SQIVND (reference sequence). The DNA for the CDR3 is TGTGCCAGTAGTAACTCCGGGGGCGAGCAGTACTTC. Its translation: CASSNSGGEQYF. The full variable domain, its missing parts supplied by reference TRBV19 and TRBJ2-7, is DGGITQSPKYLFRKEGQNVTLSCEQNLNHDAMYWYRQDPGQGLRLIYYSQIVNDFQKGDIAEGYSVSREKKESFPLTVTSAQKNPTAFYLCASSNSGGEQYFGPGTRLTVT.

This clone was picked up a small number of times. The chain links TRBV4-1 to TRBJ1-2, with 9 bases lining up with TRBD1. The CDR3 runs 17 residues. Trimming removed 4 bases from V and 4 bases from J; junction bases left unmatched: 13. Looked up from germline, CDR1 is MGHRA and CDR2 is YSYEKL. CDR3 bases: TGCGCCAGCAGCCCAAGGACCACAGGGGGCGCGGCCTATGGCTACACCTTC. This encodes CASSPRTTGGAAYGYTF.

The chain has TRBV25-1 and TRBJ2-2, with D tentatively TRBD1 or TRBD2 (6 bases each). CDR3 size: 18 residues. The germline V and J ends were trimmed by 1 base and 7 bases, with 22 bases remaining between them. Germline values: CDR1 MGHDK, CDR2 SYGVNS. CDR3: CASSEFGQTTRGVGELFF. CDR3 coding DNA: TGTGCCAGCAGTGAATTTGGACAGACGACTAGGGGTGTCGGGGAGCTGTTTTTT.

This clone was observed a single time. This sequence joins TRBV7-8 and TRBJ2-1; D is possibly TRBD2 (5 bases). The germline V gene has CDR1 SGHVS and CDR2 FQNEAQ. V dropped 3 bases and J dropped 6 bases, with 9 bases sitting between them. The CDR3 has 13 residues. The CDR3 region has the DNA TGTGCCAGCAGCTTGGGGAGATCCAATGAGCAGTTCTTC. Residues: CASSLGRSNEQFF.

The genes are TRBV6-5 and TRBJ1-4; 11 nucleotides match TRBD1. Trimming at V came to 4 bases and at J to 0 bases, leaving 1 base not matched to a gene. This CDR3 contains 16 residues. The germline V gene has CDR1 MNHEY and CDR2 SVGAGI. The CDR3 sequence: CASSSGQGATNEKLFF. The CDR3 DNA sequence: TGTGCCAGCAGTTCGGGACAGGGGGCAACTAATGAAAAACTGTTTTTT.

The CDR3 spells CASSQDVLVAGNIQYF. CDR3 in DNA: TGCGCCAGCAGCCAAGATGTTTTGGTAGCGGGAAACATTCAGTACTTC. This chain links TRBV4-3 with TRBJ2-4, with 7 bases fitting TRBD2. CDR1 is LGHNA, CDR2 YSLEER, per germline. With 0 bases clipped from V and 6 bases from J, the junction kept 8 bases outside the gene matches. The CDR3 consists of 16 residues.

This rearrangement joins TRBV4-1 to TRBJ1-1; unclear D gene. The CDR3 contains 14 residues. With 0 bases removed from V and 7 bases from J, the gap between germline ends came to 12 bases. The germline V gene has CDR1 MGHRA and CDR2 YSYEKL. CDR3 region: CASSQDTAEDEAFF. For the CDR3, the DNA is TGCGCCAGCAGCCAAGATACGGCGGAGGATGAAGCTTTCTTT.

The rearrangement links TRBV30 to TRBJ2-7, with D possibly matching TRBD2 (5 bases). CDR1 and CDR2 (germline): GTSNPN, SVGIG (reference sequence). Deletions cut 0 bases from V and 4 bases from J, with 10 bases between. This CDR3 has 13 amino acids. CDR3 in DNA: TGTGCCTGGAGTGTAACGGCGGGTTACGAGCAGTACTTC. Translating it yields CAWSVTAGYEQYF.

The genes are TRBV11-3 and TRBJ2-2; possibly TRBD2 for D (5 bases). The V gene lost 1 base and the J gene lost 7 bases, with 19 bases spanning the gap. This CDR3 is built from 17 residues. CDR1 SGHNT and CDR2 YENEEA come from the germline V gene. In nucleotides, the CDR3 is TGTGCCAGCAGCTTAGTAGAGGAGGCAGACCGAGTCGGGGAGCTGTTTTTT. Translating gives CASSLVEEADRVGELFF. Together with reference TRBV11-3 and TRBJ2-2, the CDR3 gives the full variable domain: EAGVVQSPRYKIIEKKQPVAFWCNPISGHNTLYWYLQNLGQGPELLIRYENEEAVDDSQLPKDRFSAERLKGVDSTLKIQPAELGDSAVYLCASSLVEEADRVGELFFGEGSRLTVL.

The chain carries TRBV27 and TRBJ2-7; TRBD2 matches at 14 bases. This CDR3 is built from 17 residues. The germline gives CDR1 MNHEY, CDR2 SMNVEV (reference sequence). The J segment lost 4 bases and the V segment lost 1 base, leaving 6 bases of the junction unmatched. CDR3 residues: CASSLFLGTSGSYEQYF. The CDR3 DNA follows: TGTGCCAGCAGTTTATTTTTAGGGACTAGCGGGAGTTACGAGCAGTACTTC.

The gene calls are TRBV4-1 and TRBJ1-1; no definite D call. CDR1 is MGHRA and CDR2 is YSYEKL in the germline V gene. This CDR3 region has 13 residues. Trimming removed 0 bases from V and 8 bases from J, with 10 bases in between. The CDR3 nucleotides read TGCGCCAGCAGCCAAGAGCGGCGGAGGGAAGCTTTCTTT. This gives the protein CASSQERRREAFF.

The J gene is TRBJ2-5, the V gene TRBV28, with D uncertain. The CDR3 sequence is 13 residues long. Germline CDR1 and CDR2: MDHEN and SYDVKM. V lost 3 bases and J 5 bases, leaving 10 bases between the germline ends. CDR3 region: CASSFLSGETQYF. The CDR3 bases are TGTGCCAGCAGTTTTCTGAGTGGGGAGACCCAGTACTTC.

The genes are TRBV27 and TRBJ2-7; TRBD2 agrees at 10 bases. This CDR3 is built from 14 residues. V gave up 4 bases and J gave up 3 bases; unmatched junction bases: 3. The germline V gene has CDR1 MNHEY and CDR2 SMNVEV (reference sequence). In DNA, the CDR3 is TGTGCCAGCAGTTGGACTAGCGGATACTACGAGCAGTACTTC. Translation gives CASSWTSGYYEQYF.

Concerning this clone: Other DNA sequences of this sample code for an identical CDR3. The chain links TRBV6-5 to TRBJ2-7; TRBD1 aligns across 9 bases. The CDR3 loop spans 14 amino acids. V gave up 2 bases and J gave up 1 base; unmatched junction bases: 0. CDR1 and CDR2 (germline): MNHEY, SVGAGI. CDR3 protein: CASSYDRGSYEQYF. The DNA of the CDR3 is TGTGCCAGCAGTTACGACAGGGGGTCCTACGAGCAGTACTTC.

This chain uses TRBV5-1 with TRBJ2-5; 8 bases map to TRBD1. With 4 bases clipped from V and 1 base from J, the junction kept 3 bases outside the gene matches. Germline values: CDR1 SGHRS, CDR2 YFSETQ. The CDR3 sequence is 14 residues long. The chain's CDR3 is CASSLGQAQETQYF. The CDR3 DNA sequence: TGCGCCAGCAGCCTGGGACAGGCCCAAGAGACCCAGTACTTC. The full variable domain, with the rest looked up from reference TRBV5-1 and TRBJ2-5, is KAGVTQTPRYLIKTRGQQVTLSCSPISGHRSVSWYQQTPGQGLQFLFEYFSETQRNKGNFPGRFSGRQFSNSRSEMNVSTLELGDSALYLCASSLGQAQETQYFGPGTRLLVL.

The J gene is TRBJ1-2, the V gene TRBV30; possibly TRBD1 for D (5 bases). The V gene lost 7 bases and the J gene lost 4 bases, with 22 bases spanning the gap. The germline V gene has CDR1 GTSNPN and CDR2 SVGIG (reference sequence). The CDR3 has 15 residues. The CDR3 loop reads CASLPGPMGSYGYTF. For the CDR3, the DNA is TGTGCCTCCCTACCGGGGCCGATGGGTAGCTATGGCTACACCTTC.